This T cell receptor beta chain was observed in a study of shared clonotypes between healthy human individuals. Study-level points and caveats: For sorted subsets, rarefaction showed incomplete sequencing despite large depth.

Naive-designated CD8 cells lacked CD45RO, were positively enriched for CCR7, and omitted terminally differentiated effector memory CD45RA+ cells. Authors' analysis steps: Without quality scores, immunoSEQ junctional reads could not be filtered like full-length reads. Sequencing was performed with immunoSEQ multiplex PCR; in TCRdb, only in-frame clones are kept and a portion is missing. For V, J and clone size, that table is used; D and trimming come from the DNA. The repertoire holds 550,000 to 650,000 clones, with 95% to 96% as singletons. With regard to this clone: Its antigen remains unidentified.

The V and J ends lost 0 bases and 1 base, in that order; junction bases with no gene match: 4. The CDR3 runs to 17 residues. In germline, CDR1 is SGHDT, CDR2 YYEEEE. Sequencing was done on a sample of naive CD8+ T cells sorted from blood. The clonotype originates from a woman between 25 and 40 years old in good health. This chain joins TRBV5-6 and TRBJ2-7, with TRBD2 identical over 13 bases. The CDR3: CASSLGTSGSRSYEQYF. The DNA for the CDR3 is TGTGCCAGCAGCTTGGGGACTAGCGGGAGTAGGTCCTACGAGCAGTACTTC.